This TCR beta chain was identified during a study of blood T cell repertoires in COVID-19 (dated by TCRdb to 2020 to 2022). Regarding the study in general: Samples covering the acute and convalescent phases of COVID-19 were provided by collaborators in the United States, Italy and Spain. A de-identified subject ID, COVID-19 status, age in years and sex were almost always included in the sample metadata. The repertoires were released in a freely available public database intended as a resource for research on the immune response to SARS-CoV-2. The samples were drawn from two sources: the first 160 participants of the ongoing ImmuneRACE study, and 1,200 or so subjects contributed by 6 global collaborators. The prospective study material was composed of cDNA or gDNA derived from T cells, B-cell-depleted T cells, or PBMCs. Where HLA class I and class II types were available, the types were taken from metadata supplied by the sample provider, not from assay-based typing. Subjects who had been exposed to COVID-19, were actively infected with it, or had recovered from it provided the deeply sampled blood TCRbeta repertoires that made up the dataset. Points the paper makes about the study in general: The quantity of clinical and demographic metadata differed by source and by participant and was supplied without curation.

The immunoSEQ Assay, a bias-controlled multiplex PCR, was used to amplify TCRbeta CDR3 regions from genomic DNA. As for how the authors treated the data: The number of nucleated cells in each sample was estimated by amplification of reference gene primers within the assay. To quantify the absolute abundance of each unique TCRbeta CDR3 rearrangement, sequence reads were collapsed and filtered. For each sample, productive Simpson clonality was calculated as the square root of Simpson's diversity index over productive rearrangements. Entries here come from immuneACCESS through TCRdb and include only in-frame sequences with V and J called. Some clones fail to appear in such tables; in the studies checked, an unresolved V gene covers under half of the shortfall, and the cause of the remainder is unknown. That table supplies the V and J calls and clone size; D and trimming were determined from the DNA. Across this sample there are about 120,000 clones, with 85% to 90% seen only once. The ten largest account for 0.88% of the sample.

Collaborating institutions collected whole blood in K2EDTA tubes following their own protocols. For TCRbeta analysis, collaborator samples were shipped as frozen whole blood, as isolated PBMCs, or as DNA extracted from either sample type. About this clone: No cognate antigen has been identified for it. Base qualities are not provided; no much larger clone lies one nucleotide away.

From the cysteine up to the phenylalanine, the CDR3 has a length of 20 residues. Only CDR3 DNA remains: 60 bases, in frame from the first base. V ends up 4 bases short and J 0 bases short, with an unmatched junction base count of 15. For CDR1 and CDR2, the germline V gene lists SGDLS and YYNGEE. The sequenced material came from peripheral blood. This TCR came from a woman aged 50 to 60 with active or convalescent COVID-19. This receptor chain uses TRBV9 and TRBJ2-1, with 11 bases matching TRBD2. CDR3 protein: CASSPRPGLAAQISYNEQFF. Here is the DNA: TGTGCCAGCAGCCCGCGGCCGGGACTAGCGGCTCAGATCTCCTACAATGAGCAGTTCTTC.